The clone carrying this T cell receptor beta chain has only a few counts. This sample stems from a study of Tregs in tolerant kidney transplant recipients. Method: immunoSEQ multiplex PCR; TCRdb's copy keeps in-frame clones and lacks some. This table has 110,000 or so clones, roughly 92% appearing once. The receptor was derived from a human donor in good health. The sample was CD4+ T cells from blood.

The CDR3 loop is CASSPAWDSYNEQFF. The CDR3 nucleotides are TGTGCCAGCAGCCCGGCGTGGGACTCCTACAATGAGCAGTTCTTC. The J gene is TRBJ2-1, the V gene TRBV6-4; D is unresolved. In germline, CDR1 is MRHNA, CDR2 SNTAGT. V lost 6 bases and J lost 0, with 12 bases in between. This CDR3 region has 15 residues.